This record covers a single T cell receptor (beta chain). What it recognizes is unknown. These data belong to a study of cytomegalovirus exposure and HLA in healthy donors. Study context: An early release of data contained around 80 million unique TCRs, which came from HLA-typed donors. Broader study findings: Researchers reported in a later analysis that a missense DCLRE1C variant was tied to TCR beta V- and J-gene trimming. Reportedly, TCR beta sequences accurately predicted HLA-A and HLA-B alleles in most subjects.

Primers for the PCR totalled 60 Vbeta and 13 Jbeta. Original processing methods: Tens of millions of unique TCR beta chains, 9 million to 12 million shared, were counted in a later analysis. The data were produced by immunoSEQ multiplex PCR, yet TCRdb's version contains in-frame clones alone and is incomplete. The DNA gave D and trimming, while V, J and clone size come from that table. The table has about 110,000 clones, around 73% seen once. V gave up 7 bases and J gave up 3 bases; unmatched junction bases: 5. CDR1 is SGHTA and CDR2 is FQGTGA in the germline V gene. The CDR3 sequence is 15 residues long.

The V gene is TRBV7-3, the J gene TRBJ2-2, with 10 bases identical to TRBD2. Source material: PBMCs. This receptor was identified in a man aged 40-49 years in good health and CMV-seronegative. The CDR3 is CASTPTSGYTGELFF. The CDR3 DNA reads as TGTGCCAGCACCCCGACTAGCGGGTACACCGGGGAGCTGTTTTTT.